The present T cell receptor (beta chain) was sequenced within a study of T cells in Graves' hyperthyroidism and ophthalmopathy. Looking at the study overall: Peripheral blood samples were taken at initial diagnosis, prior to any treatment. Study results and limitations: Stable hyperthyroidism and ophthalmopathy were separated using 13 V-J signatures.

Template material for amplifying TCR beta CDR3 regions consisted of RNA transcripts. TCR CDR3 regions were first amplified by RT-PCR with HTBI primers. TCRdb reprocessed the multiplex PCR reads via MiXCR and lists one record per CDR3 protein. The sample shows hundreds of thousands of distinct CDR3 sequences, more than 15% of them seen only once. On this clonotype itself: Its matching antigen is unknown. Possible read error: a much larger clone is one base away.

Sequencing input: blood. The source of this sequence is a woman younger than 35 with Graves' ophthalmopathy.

The CDR3 loop reads CASSPRQGALMNEQFF. The CDR3 nucleotides read TGTGCCAGCAGCCCTAGACAGGGGGCGCTTATGAATGAGCAGTTCTTC. The chain employs TRBV5-6 and TRBJ2-1; 10 bases line up with TRBD1. This CDR3 has 16 amino acids. Germline V CDR1 and CDR2: SGHDT, YYEEEE. V was pared by 4 bases and J by 7 bases, with 11 bases of the junction left unmatched.